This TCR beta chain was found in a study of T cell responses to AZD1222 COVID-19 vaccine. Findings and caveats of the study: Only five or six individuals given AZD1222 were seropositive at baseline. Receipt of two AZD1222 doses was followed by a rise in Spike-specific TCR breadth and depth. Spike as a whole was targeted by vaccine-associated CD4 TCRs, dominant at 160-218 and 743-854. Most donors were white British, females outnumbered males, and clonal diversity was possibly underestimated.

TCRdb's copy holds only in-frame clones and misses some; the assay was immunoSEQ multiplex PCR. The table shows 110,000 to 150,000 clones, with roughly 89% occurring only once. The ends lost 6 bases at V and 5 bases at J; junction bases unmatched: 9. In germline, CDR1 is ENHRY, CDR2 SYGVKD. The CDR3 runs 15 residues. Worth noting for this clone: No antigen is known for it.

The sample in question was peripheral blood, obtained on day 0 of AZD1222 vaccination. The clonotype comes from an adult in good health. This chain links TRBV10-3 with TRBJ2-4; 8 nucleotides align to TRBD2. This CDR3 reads CAISGGERVQNIQYF. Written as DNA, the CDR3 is TGTGCCATCAGCGGGGGGGAGAGGGTCCAAAACATTCAGTACTTC.